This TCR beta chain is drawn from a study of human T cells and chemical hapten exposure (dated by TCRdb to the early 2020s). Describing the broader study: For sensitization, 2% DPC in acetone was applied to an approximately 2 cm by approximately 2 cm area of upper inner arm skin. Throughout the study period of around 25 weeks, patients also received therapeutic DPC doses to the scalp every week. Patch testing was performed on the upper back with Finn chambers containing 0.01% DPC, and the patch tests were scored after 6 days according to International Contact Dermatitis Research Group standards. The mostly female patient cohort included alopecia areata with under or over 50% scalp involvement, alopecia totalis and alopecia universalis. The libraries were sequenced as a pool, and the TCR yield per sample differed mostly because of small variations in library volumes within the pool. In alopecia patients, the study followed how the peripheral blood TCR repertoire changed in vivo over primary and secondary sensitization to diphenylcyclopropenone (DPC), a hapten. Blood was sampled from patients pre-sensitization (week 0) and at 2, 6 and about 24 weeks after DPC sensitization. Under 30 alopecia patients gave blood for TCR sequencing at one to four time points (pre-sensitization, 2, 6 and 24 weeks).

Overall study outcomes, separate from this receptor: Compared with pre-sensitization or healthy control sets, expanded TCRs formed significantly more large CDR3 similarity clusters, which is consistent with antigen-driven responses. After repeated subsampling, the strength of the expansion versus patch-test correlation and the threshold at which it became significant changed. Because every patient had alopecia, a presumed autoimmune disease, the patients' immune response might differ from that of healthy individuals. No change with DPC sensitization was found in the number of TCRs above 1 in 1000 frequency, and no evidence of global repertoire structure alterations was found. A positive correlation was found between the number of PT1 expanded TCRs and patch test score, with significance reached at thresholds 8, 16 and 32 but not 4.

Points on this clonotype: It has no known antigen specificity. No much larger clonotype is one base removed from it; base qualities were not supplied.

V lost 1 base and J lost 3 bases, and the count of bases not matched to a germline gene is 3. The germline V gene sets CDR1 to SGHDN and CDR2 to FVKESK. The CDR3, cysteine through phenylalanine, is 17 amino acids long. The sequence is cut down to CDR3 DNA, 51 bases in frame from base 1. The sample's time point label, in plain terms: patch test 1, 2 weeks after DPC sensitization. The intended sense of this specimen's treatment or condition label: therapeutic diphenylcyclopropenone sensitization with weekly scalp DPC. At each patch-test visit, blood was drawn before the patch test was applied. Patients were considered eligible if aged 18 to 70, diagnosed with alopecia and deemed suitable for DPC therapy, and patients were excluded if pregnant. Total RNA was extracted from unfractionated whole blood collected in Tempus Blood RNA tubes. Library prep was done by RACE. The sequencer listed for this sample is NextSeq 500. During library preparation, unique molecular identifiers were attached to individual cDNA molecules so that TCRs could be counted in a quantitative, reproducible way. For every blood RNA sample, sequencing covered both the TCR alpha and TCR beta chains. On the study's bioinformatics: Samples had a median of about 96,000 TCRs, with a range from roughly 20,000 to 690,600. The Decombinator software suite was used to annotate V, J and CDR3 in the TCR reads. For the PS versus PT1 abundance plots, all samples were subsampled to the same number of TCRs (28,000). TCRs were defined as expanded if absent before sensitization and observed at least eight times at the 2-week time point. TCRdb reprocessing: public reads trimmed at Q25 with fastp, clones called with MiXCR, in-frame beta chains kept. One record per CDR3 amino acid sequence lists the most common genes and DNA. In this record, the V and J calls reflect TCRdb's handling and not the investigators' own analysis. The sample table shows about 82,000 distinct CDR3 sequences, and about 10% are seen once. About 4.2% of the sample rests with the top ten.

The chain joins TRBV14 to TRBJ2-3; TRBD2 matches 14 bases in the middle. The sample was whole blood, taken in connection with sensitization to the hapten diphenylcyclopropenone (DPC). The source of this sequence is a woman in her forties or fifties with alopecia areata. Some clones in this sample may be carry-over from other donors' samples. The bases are TGTGCCAGCAGCCAAGCGGGACTAGCGGGGGCAACAGATACGCAGTATTTT. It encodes CASSQAGLAGATDTQYF. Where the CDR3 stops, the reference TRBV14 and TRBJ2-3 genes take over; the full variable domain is EAGVTQFPSHSVIEKGQTVTLRCDPISGHDNLYWYRRVMGKEIKFLLHFVKESKQDESGMPNNRFLAERTGGTYSTLKVQPAELEDSGVYFCASSQAGLAGATDTQYFGPGTRLTVL.